The rows below give T cell receptor beta chains drawn from one sample of a study of T cell responses to AZD1222 COVID-19 vaccine. Using immunoSEQ multiplex PCR, the repertoire was profiled, and TCRdb retains in-frame clones only, with some absent. Of around 80,000 clones listed, 83% are singletons. The sequencing here drew on peripheral blood, taken 28 days after the second AZD1222 dose. The receptors here all came from an adult who received the AZD1222 COVID-19 vaccine. Both conserved end residues are part of each CDR3. A D gene is named only where the DNA matches it firmly. Expanded clones get a size class; other rows say once, few or many, or leave the size out.

TRBD1	TRBJ2-7	TRBV7-2	few	CASLLTGALEQYF	TGTGCCAGCCTATTAACAGGGGCACTGGAGCAGTACTTC
TRBD1	TRBJ1-1	TRBV24-1	-	CATSEPGTGEAFF	TGTGCCACCAGTGAACCCGGGACAGGGGAGGCTTTCTTT
TRBD2	TRBJ2-2	TRBV19	-	CASSTAGTRVFGELFF	TGTGCCAGTAGTACCGCCGGGACTAGGGTATTTGGGGAGCTGTTTTTT
-	TRBJ1-5	TRBV3-1/TRBV3-2	-	CASSQEGISNQPQHF	TGTGCCAGCAGCCAAGAGGGTATTAGCAATCAGCCCCAGCATTTT
TRBD1	TRBJ2-7	TRBV28	-	CASSSPGQSYEQYF	TGTGCCAGCAGCAGTCCGGGACAGTCCTACGAGCAGTACTTC
-	TRBJ2-2	TRBV7-2	-	CASSLDGLRAGELFF	TGTGCCAGCAGCTTAGACGGGTTGAGGGCCGGGGAGCTGTTTTTT
TRBD2	TRBJ2-1	TRBV7-3	-	CANSQPSGRADEQFF	TGTGCCAACAGTCAACCTAGCGGGAGGGCTGATGAGCAGTTCTTC
-	TRBJ1-6	TRBV5-1	-	CASSFDEGGSSNSPLHF	TGCGCCAGCAGCTTTGACGAGGGGGGATCAAGTAATTCACCCCTCCACTTT
-	TRBJ2-6	TRBV7-9	-	CASSPQTVLVGSGANVLTF	TGTGCCAGCAGCCCACAGACAGTCTTGGTGGGCTCTGGGGCCAACGTCCTGACTTTC
-	TRBJ1-1	TRBV7-4	-	CASSLERGTEAFF	TGTGCCAGCAGCTTAGAGCGGGGTACTGAAGCTTTCTTT
TRBD2	TRBJ2-1	TRBV7-9	-	CASSSYSGSSYNEQFF	TGTGCCAGCAGCTCGTATAGCGGGAGCTCCTACAATGAGCAGTTCTTC
-	TRBJ1-1	TRBV7-8	-	CASSVNRENTEAFF	TGTGCCAGCAGCGTGAACAGGGAGAACACTGAAGCTTTCTTT
-	TRBJ2-7	TRBV4-1	-	CASSHILRGEHEQYF	TGCGCCAGCAGCCATATCCTTAGGGGGGAGCACGAGCAGTACTTC
-	TRBJ2-6	TRBV27	-	CASSLTLSSGANVLTF	TGTGCCAGCAGTCTAACCCTAAGCTCTGGGGCCAACGTCCTGACTTTC
TRBD2	TRBJ2-1	TRBV29-1	-	CSVESGSNEQFF	TGCAGCGTTGAGAGCGGGAGTAATGAGCAGTTCTTC
TRBD2	TRBJ2-5	TRBV6-2/TRBV6-3	-	CASSRDLRTSGRIGVGETQYF	TGTGCCAGCAGTAGGGACCTCAGGACTAGCGGGAGAATCGGAGTAGGAGAGACCCAGTACTTC
-	TRBJ2-3	TRBV5-4	-	CASSSTDTQYF	TGTGCCAGCAGCTCCACAGATACGCAGTATTTT